These 18 T cell receptor beta chains originate from one sample sequenced in a study of blood T cell repertoires in COVID-19. The method was immunoSEQ multiplex PCR; TCRdb's version includes in-frame clones alone and lacks a portion of them. The sample has about 210,000 clones, 70% to 90% seen once. What was sequenced was PBMCs or T cells enriched from blood (not recorded which). These receptors were collected from a man aged 35 to 55 who had recovered from COVID-19.

This clone was detected a few times. This chain links TRBV9 with TRBJ2-3; 16 bases agree with TRBD2. This CDR3 is built from 21 residues. The trim removed 4 bases at V and 0 bases at J, leaving 14 bases unmatched. Germline V lookup: CDR1 SGDLS, CDR2 YYNGEE. CDR3 region: CASSPRGLAGGPFSSTDTQYF. CDR3 nucleotides: TGTGCCAGCAGCCCGAGGGGACTAGCGGGAGGGCCTTTCTCTAGCACAGATACGCAGTATTTT. The whole variable domain, remainder taken from reference TRBV9 and TRBJ2-3, is DSGVTQTPKHLITATGQRVTLRCSPRSGDLSVYWYQQSLDQGLQFLIQYYNGEERAKGNILERFSAQQFPDLHSELNLSSLELGDSALYFCASSPRGLAGGPFSSTDTQYFGPGTRLTVL.

The sample holds one count of this clone. This CDR3 reads CASRREPLYEQYF. CDR3 nucleotides: TGTGCCAGCAGGAGGGAACCTCTATACGAGCAGTACTTC. The rearrangement joins TRBV2 to TRBJ2-7, with D tentatively TRBD2 (5 bases). Per germline, CDR1 SNHLY and CDR2 FYNNEI. The CDR3 extends over 13 amino acids. V shed 6 bases and J shed 4 bases, with 13 bases lying between them.

This clone was observed a single time. V gene TRBV29-1 combines with J gene TRBJ2-3; TRBD1 agrees at 8 bases. The germline V gene has CDR1 SQVTM and CDR2 ANQGSEA. The CDR3 covers 14 residues. The V gene end was trimmed by 8 bases and the J gene end by 3 bases; junction bases not matched to a gene: 10. The CDR3 nucleotides read TGCAGCTGCGGGACAGGAGGGACGACAGATACGCAGTATTTT. This gives the protein CSCGTGGTTDTQYF.

The chain employs TRBV9 and TRBJ2-7; 13 positions agree with TRBD2. With V trimmed by 4 bases and J by 2 bases, 3 bases remained unmatched. The CDR3 runs to 15 residues. CDR1 and CDR2 from the germline V gene are SGDLS and YYNGEE. In DNA form, the CDR3 reads TGTGCCAGCAGCCTCGGGACTAGCGGGACCTACGAGCAGTACTTC. Amino acid sequence: CASSLGTSGTYEQYF.

The genes are TRBV2 and TRBJ2-7; 7 bases line up with TRBD1. V was clipped by 5 bases and J by 3 bases; unmatched bases: 7. Germline V gives CDR1 SNHLY, CDR2 FYNNEI. CDR3 length equals 14 residues. DNA for the CDR3: TGTGCCAGCAGTCGCGGACAGGTGTACTACGAGCAGTACTTC. The encoded protein is CASSRGQVYYEQYF.

The genes are TRBV9 and TRBJ1-1; D remains unclear. The CDR3 extends over 14 amino acids. V was trimmed by 4 bases and J by 8 bases, leaving 18 bases between them. In germline, CDR1 is SGDLS, CDR2 YYNGEE. Here the CDR3 DNA reads TGTGCCAGCAGCCCCCAGAGGTCGAGGTCAGAAGCTTTCTTT. Its translation: CASSPQRSRSEAFF.

The V gene is TRBV30, the J gene TRBJ2-6; D possibly corresponds to TRBD1 (6 bases). V gave up 4 bases and J gave up 0 bases, with 28 bases separating them. Germline loops: CDR1 GTSNPN, CDR2 SVGIG (reference sequence). CDR3 length: 21 amino acids. CDR3 DNA sequence: TGTGCCTGGACCTTAAAGAAAACAAACAGGGTCCTTCACTCTGGGGCCAACGTCCTGACTTTC. Translating it yields CAWTLKKTNRVLHSGANVLTF.

To note about this clone: This sample also contains other DNA sequences that code for the same CDR3. The chain combines TRBV5-1 with TRBJ1-1; D remains unclear. V lost 2 bases to trimming and J lost 1 base, with 9 bases between them. Germline CDR1 and CDR2: SGHRS and YFSETQ. CDR3 length equals 14 residues. This chain's CDR3 is CASSFPGRNTEAFF. In nucleotides, the CDR3 is TGCGCCAGCAGCTTCCCGGGTCGGAACACTGAAGCTTTCTTT. Using reference TRBV5-1 and TRBJ1-1 for the parts outside the CDR3, the full variable domain is KAGVTQTPRYLIKTRGQQVTLSCSPISGHRSVSWYQQTPGQGLQFLFEYFSETQRNKGNFPGRFSGRQFSNSRSEMNVSTLELGDSALYLCASSFPGRNTEAFFGQGTRLTVV.

The J gene is TRBJ2-7, the V gene TRBV12-5, with D perhaps matching TRBD2 (5 bases). This CDR3 has 16 residues. V dropped 5 bases and J dropped 1 base, with 18 bases sitting between them. CDR1 LGHNT and CDR2 FRNRAP come from the germline V gene. The CDR3 DNA is TGTGCTAGTGGTGGCGGAGGAGGAGGTAGTTCCTACGAGCAGTACTTC. Translating it yields CASGGGGGGSSYEQYF.

The CDR3 coding sequence is TGTGCCAGCAGTTTTGTTATCGCTACGGCAGGTCAATATAATTCACCCCTCCACTTT. It is translated as CASSFVIATAGQYNSPLHF. The chain employs TRBV28 and TRBJ1-6, with no clear D. V was trimmed by 3 bases and J by 4 bases, leaving 22 bases between them. CDR3 size: 19 residues. Germline values: CDR1 MDHEN, CDR2 SYDVKM. Looking up the rest from reference TRBV28 and TRBJ1-6 gives the full variable domain: DVKVTQSSRYLVKRTGEKVFLECVQDMDHENMFWYRQDPGLGLRLIYFSYDVKMKEKGDIPEGYSVSREKKERFSLILESASTNQTSMYLCASSFVIATAGQYNSPLHFGNGTRLTVT.

The J gene is TRBJ2-1, the V gene TRBV5-1; possibly TRBD2 for D (6 bases). V was cut by 1 base and J by 7 bases, with 21 bases left in between. Germline-derived CDR1 and CDR2 are SGHRS and YFSETQ. This CDR3 is built from 17 residues. As DNA, the CDR3 is TGCGCCAGCAGCTTGTTCGGGCAGACCTACAGCGGGAATGAGCAGTTCTTC. It specifies CASSLFGQTYSGNEQFF.

The gene calls are TRBV5-1 and TRBJ1-2, with D tentatively TRBD1 (5 bases). CDR3 length: 14 amino acids. The ends were cut back, 4 bases at V and 6 bases at J, with 16 bases in the middle. The germline V gene encodes CDR1 SGHRS and CDR2 YFSETQ. The CDR3 here is CASSGGGSGHGYTF. In DNA form, the CDR3 reads TGCGCCAGCAGCGGGGGAGGTTCAGGGCATGGCTACACCTTC.

This sequence joins TRBV7-8 and TRBJ2-1, with 8 bases identical to TRBD2. Germline V gives CDR1 SGHVS, CDR2 FQNEAQ. This CDR3 has 16 amino acids. Trimming took 5 bases from V and 5 from J; bases not matched to a gene: 11. In nucleotides, the CDR3 is TGTGCCAGCAGCGCCGTGGGGTACGGGAGGGACAATGAGCAGTTCTTC. Amino acids: CASSAVGYGRDNEQFF.

The rearrangement joins TRBV2 to TRBJ2-1; 8 bases line up with TRBD2. Germline V gene lookup returns CDR1 SNHLY and CDR2 FYNNEI. This CDR3 contains 15 residues. The V gene end was trimmed by 7 bases and the J gene end by 4 bases; junction bases not matched to a gene: 9. The CDR3 spells CASTSGAGVYNEQFF. CDR3 DNA sequence: TGTGCCAGCACCTCAGGAGCGGGAGTGTACAATGAGCAGTTCTTC.

The chain carries TRBV6-1 and TRBJ2-7, with TRBD2 matching over 7 bases. The germline V gene has CDR1 MNHNS and CDR2 SASEGT. V shed 1 base and J 2 bases; nucleotides not matched to a gene: 8. The CDR3 spans 16 residues. CDR3 nucleotides: TGTGCCAGCAGTGAAGGGGGAGGGCGGGTAGCCTACGAGCAGTACTTC. The encoded protein is CASSEGGGRVAYEQYF.

The chain uses TRBV12-5 and TRBJ1-6; possibly TRBD1 for D (6 bases). The CDR3 extends over 13 amino acids. Trimming removed 3 bases at V and 14 bases at J, with 14 bases between. Per germline, CDR1 LGHNT and CDR2 FRNRAP. This CDR3 is CASGFFQGRSLHF. CDR3 in DNA: TGTGCTAGTGGTTTCTTCCAGGGGAGATCCCTCCACTTT.

The gene calls are TRBV19 and TRBJ2-3, with D perhaps matching TRBD1 (6 bases). V lost 5 bases to trimming and J lost 4 bases, with 16 bases between them. The CDR3 is 15 residues long. CDR1 LNHDA and CDR2 SQIVND come from the germline V gene (reference sequence). CDR3 loop: CASSPGQLGADTQYF. CDR3 DNA: TGTGCCAGTAGTCCCGGACAGCTTGGGGCAGATACGCAGTATTTT.

J is TRBJ2-7 and V is TRBV7-9; no clear D gene. V dropped 1 base and J dropped 0 bases, with 10 bases sitting between them. CDR1 and CDR2 from the germline V gene are SEHNR and FQNEAQ (reference sequence). The CDR3 length is 15 residues. CDR3 sequence reads: CASSLGQTLSYEQYF. The CDR3 region has the DNA TGTGCCAGCAGCTTAGGGCAGACACTCTCCTACGAGCAGTACTTC.